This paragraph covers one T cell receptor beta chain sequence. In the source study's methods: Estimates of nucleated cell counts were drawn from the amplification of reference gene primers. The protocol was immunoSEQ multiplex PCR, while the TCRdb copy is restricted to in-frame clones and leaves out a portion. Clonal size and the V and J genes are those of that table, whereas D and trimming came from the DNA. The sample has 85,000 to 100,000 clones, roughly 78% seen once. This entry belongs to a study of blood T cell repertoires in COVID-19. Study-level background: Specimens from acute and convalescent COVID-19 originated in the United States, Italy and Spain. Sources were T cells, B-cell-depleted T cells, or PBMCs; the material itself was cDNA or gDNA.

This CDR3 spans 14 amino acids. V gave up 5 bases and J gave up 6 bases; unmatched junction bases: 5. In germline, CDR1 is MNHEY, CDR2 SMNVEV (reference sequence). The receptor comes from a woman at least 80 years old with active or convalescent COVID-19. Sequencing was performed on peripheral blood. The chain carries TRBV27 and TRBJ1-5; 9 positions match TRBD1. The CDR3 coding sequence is TGTGCCAGCAGTGCGCGACAGGGGGGTCAGCCCCAGCATTTT. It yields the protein CASSARQGGQPQHF.